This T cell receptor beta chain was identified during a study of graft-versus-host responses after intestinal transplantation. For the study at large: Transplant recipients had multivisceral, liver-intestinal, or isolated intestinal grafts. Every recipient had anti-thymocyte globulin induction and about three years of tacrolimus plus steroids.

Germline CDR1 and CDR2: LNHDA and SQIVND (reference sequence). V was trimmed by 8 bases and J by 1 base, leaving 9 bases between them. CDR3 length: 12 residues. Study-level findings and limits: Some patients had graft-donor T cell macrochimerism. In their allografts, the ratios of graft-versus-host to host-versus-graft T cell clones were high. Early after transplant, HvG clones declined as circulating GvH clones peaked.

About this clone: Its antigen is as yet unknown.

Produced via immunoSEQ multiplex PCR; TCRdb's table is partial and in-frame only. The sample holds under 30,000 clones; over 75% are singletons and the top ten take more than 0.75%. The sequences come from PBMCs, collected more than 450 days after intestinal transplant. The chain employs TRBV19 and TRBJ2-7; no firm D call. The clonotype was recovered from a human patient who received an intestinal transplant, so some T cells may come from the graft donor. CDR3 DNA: TGTGCCAGTTCCGGCAGGTCCTACGAGCAGTACTTC. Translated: CASSGRSYEQYF.